This passage covers 20 T cell receptor beta chains from one sample sequenced in a study of OX40 agonist ivuxolimab in advanced cancers. Libraries were prepared through the immunoSEQ multiplex PCR assay. TCRdb re-hosts the immuneACCESS table, in-frame sequences only. Its copies lack some clones; in the studies checked, an unresolved V gene accounts for under half of them, and the cause for the rest is not known. The sample data list 35,000 to 50,000 clones, and 85% to 90% of these were observed just once. The ten largest account for 21% of the sample. The sample consisted of CD4+ or CD8+ T cells sorted from blood, taken in a trial of the OX40 agonist ivuxolimab. The receptors derive from an adult with an advanced solid tumor such as melanoma, head and neck, liver or kidney cancer.

The rearrangement links TRBV7-8 to TRBJ1-2; possibly TRBD1 for D (5 bases). CDR3 size: 12 residues. CDR1 is SGHVS, CDR2 FQNEAQ, per germline. V lost 9 bases, J lost 8 bases, and 16 bases lay in between. CDR3 in DNA: TGTGCCAGTGCGGGGGGAAACGGCGGCTACACCTTC. Its protein product is CASAGGNGGYTF.

CDR3 nucleotides: TGTGCCAGCAGCTTGGCGGGGGGGAGGGTCAATGAGCAGTTCTTC. It specifies CASSLAGGRVNEQFF. V and J are TRBV5-4 and TRBJ2-1; 8 bases match TRBD2. V lost 0 bases to trimming and J lost 6 bases; unmatched junction nucleotides: 5. Looked up from germline, CDR1 is SGHNT and CDR2 is YYREEE (reference sequence). The CDR3 is made up of 15 amino acids.

The chain carries TRBV7-9 and TRBJ1-2; TRBD1 is a possible D gene (5 bases). The germline gives CDR1 SEHNR, CDR2 FQNEAQ (reference sequence). Trimming pared 0 bases from V and 4 bases from J, leaving 18 bases between. The CDR3 runs to 17 residues. DNA for the CDR3: TGTGCCAGCAGCTTAGCGTTCCCCGGGGGTGAGGCCTATGGCTACACCTTC. Protein product: CASSLAFPGGEAYGYTF.

The chain recombines TRBV4-2 with TRBJ2-3; 8 positions match TRBD2. This CDR3 has 14 residues. With V trimmed by 1 base and J by 5 bases, 2 bases remained unmatched. CDR1 LGHNA and CDR2 YNFKEQ come from the germline V gene. CDR3 loop: CASSQALAVDTQYF. In DNA, the CDR3 is TGTGCCAGCAGCCAAGCACTAGCGGTAGATACGCAGTATTTT.

The chain recombines TRBV27 with TRBJ2-3; 9 positions agree with TRBD1. The CDR3 totals 15 residues. V shed 5 bases, J shed 3 bases, and the junction held 6 bases outside the gene matches. Germline V gene lookup returns CDR1 MNHEY and CDR2 SMNVEV (reference sequence). CDR3 loop: CASSPRTGETDTQYF. CDR3 sequence (DNA): TGTGCCAGCAGTCCCCGGACAGGGGAAACAGATACGCAGTATTTT.

The genes are TRBV7-9 and TRBJ2-1; maybe TRBD1 (6 bases). The germline CDR1 and CDR2 sequences are SEHNR and FQNEAQ (reference sequence). This CDR3 contains 17 residues. Trimming stripped 5 bases from V and 2 bases from J, with 19 bases between. The CDR3 DNA follows: TGTGCCAGCAGCGACACCGACAGGCGACTAACCTACAATGAGCAGTTCTTC. Translating it yields CASSDTDRRLTYNEQFF.

This chain uses TRBV15 with TRBJ2-1; D uncertain. Germline CDR1 LNHNV, CDR2 YYDKDF (reference sequence). The germline V and J ends were trimmed by 0 bases and 8 bases, with 11 bases remaining between them. CDR3 length: 14 amino acids. This CDR3 is CATSRDKGLDEQFF. In DNA, the CDR3 is TGTGCCACCAGCAGAGACAAGGGTTTGGATGAGCAGTTCTTC.

This sequence joins TRBV7-9 and TRBJ1-2; TRBD1 aligns across 7 bases. The germline V gene encodes CDR1 SEHNR and CDR2 FQNEAQ (reference sequence). V shed 4 bases and J 6 bases; nucleotides not matched to a gene: 11. This CDR3 comprises 15 residues. The CDR3 is CASSSPDRDGDGYTF. The CDR3 nucleotides read TGTGCCAGCAGCTCCCCCGACAGGGACGGGGATGGCTACACCTTC.

This chain connects TRBV7-9 to TRBJ2-6, with D unresolved. From germline, CDR1 is SEHNR and CDR2 FQNEAQ (reference sequence). This CDR3 spans 13 amino acids. The V end was cut by 11 bases, the J end by 1 base, with 9 bases between. This CDR3 is CAVQGSGANVLTF. The CDR3 DNA sequence: TGTGCCGTGCAAGGGTCTGGGGCCAACGTCCTGACTTTC.

There are a few counts of this clone. Within the sample, other DNA sequences also encode this same CDR3. The chain carries TRBV6-5 and TRBJ2-1; D call uncertain. With 0 bases removed from V and 9 bases from J, the gap between germline ends came to 6 bases. Germline CDR1 and CDR2: MNHEY and SVGAGI. The CDR3 loop spans 12 amino acids. The CDR3 protein is CASSYSTSEQFF. CDR3 bases: TGTGCCAGCAGTTACTCTACGTCTGAGCAGTTCTTC.

The chain uses TRBV18 and TRBJ2-3, with 10 bases matching TRBD1. V shed 2 bases, J shed 3 bases, and the junction held 8 bases outside the gene matches. Germline CDR1 KGHSH, CDR2 LQKENI. This CDR3 comprises 17 residues. CDR3 protein: CASSPSGTGDRTDTQYF. CDR3 sequence (DNA): TGTGCCAGCTCACCATCCGGGACAGGGGATCGAACAGATACGCAGTATTTT.

The chain employs TRBV4-3 and TRBJ1-4; D unresolved. The CDR3 covers 15 residues. Per the germline V gene, CDR1 is LGHNA and CDR2 is YSLEER. Between the trimmed V and J ends, which lost 0 bases and 8 bases, there was a span of 13 bases. The chain's CDR3 is CASSQDSPLGEKLFF. The CDR3 bases are TGCGCCAGCAGCCAAGACTCCCCGCTTGGGGAAAAACTGTTTTTT.

The gene calls are TRBV28 and TRBJ1-1; no clear D. V lost 4 bases to trimming and J lost 5 bases, with 11 bases between them. The CDR3 runs 13 residues. In germline, CDR1 is MDHEN, CDR2 SYDVKM. The CDR3 loop is CASSSIAPTEAFF. CDR3 coding DNA: TGTGCCAGCAGTTCGATCGCCCCAACTGAAGCTTTCTTT.

This chain connects TRBV28 to TRBJ2-6, with TRBD1 identical over 9 bases. Looked up from germline, CDR1 is MDHEN and CDR2 is SYDVKM. CDR3 length equals 16 residues. V was clipped by 8 bases and J by 2 bases; unmatched bases: 7. DNA of the CDR3: TGTGCCAGCGGGACGACAGGGGGACCTGGGGCCAACGTCCTGACTTTC. Protein product: CASGTTGGPGANVLTF.

The chain joins TRBV28 to TRBJ1-1, with 9 nucleotides matching TRBD1. The germline CDR1 and CDR2 sequences are MDHEN and SYDVKM. The CDR3 is 14 residues long. V trimming: 8 bases; J trimming: 3 bases; junction bases outside the gene matches: 7. Written as DNA, the CDR3 is TGTGCCAGCGCCACAGGGGGCGCCGACACTGAAGCTTTCTTT. This gives the protein CASATGGADTEAFF.

The J gene is TRBJ2-1, the V gene TRBV28; TRBD1 matches 9 bases. Trimming cost V 7 bases and J 5 bases; bases outside gene matches: 6. The CDR3 extends over 14 amino acids. Germline V gene sequence: CDR1 MDHEN, CDR2 SYDVKM. The CDR3: CASTRTGVDNEQFF. The CDR3 coding sequence is TGTGCCAGCACTCGGACAGGGGTCGACAATGAGCAGTTCTTC.

The chain uses TRBV2 and TRBJ2-4; a weak D match, TRBD2 (6 bases). CDR1 is SNHLY and CDR2 is FYNNEI in the germline V gene. Trimming took off 6 bases at V and 8 bases at J, with 8 bases between the two ends. This CDR3 has 11 amino acids. CDR3 nucleotides: TGTGCCAGCAGGGGGGAGGACATTCAGTACTTC. This encodes CASRGEDIQYF.

The V gene is TRBV7-9, the J gene TRBJ2-6; D not certain. CDR3 length: 15 residues. The V gene's germline CDR1 is SEHNR and CDR2 FQNEAQ (reference sequence). Trimming took off 4 bases at V and 2 bases at J, with 9 bases between the two ends. CDR3 nucleotide sequence: TGTGCCAGCAGCTCCGACAAGCCTGGGGCCAACGTCCTGACTTTC. It encodes CASSSDKPGANVLTF.

The gene calls are TRBV7-2 and TRBJ1-2; 10 bases match TRBD1. This CDR3 spans 19 amino acids. Trimming removed 5 bases from V and 0 bases from J; junction bases left unmatched: 15. Germline V CDR1 and CDR2: SGHTA, FQGNSA. The CDR3: CASSVGPGQGIGANYGYTF. The CDR3 bases are TGTGCCAGCAGCGTCGGTCCGGGACAGGGGATAGGGGCTAACTATGGCTACACCTTC.

The CDR3 bases are TGTGCCAGCAGCTTAGGGGGACAGGGAAGCAATCAGCCCCAGCATTTT. Encoded protein: CASSLGGQGSNQPQHF. The rearrangement joins TRBV7-9 to TRBJ1-5; 9 nucleotides align to TRBD1. This CDR3 region has 16 residues. CDR1 SEHNR and CDR2 FQNEAQ come from the germline V gene (reference sequence). V dropped 1 base and J dropped 1; count of bases not matched to a gene: 2.